This T cell receptor (beta chain) came from a study of blood T cells in healthy people across ages. Primers used in a second PCR of roughly 7 to 12 cycles were a sample-barcoded 5' primer and a J-beta primer mix. Unique molecular identifiers of 12 random nucleotides labeled each cDNA. In TCRdb, the 5' RACE reads were re-called with MiXCR into one record per CDR3 protein. The sample lists 790,000 or so distinct CDR3 sequences, 35% to 50% occurring once. Staff drew around 10 milliliters of peripheral blood from each donor. There are 15 residues in the CDR3. Germline V gene lookup returns CDR1 SEHNR and CDR2 FQNEAQ (reference sequence). Germline trimming cut 2 bases from V and 9 bases from J; bases unmatched to any gene: 9.

Source material: blood. The clonotype originates from a man older than 75 in good health. This chain links TRBV7-9 with TRBJ2-3; 9 bases match TRBD1. The CDR3 loop reads CASSLLDRGEETQYF. The DNA of the CDR3 is TGTGCCAGCAGCTTATTGGACAGGGGAGAAGAGACGCAGTATTTT.